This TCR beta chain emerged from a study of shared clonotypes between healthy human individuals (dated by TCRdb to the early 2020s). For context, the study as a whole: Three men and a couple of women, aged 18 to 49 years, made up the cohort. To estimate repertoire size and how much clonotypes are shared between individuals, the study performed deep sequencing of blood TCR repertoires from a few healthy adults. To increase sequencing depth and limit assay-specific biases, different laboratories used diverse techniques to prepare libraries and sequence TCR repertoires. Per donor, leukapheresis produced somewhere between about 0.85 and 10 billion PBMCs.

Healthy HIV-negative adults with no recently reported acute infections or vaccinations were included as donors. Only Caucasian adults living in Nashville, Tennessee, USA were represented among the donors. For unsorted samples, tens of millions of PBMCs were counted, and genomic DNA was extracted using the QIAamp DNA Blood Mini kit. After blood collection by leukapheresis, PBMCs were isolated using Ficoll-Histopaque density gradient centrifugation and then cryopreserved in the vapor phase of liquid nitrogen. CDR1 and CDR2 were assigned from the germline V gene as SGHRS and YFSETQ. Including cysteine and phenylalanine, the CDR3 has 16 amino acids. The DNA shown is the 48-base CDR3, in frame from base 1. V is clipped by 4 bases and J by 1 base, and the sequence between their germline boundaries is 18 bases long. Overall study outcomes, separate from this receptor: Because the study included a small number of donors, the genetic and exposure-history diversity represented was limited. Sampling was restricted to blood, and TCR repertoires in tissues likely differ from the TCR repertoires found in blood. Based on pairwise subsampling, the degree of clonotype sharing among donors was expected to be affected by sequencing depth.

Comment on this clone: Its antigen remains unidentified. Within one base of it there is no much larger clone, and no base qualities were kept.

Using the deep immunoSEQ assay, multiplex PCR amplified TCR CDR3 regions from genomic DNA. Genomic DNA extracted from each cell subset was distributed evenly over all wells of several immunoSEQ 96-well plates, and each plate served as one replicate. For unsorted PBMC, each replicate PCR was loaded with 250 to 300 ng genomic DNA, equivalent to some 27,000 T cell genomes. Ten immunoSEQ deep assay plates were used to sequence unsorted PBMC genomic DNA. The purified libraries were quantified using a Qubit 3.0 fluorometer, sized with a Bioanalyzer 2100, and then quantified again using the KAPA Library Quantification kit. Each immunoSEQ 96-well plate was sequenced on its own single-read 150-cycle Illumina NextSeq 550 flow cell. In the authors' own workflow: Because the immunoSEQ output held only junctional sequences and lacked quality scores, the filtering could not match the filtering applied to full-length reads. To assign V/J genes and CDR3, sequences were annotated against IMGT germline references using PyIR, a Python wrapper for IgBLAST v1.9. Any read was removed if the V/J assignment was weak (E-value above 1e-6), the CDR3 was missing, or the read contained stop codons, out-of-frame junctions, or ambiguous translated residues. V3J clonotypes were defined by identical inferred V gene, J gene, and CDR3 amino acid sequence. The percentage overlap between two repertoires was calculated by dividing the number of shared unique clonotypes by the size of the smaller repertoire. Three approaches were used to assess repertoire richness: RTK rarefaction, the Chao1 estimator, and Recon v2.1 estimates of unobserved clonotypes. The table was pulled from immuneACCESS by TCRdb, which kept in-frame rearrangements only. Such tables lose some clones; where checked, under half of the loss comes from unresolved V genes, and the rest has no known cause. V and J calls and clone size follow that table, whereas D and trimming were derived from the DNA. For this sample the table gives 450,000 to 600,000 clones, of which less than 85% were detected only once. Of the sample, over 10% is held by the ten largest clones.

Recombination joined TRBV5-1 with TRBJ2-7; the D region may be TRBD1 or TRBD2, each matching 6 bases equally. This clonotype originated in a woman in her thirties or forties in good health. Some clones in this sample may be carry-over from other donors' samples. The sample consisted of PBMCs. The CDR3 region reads CASSIRGPSESYEQYF. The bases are TGCGCCAGCAGCATCCGGGGGCCTAGCGAATCCTACGAGCAGTACTTC.